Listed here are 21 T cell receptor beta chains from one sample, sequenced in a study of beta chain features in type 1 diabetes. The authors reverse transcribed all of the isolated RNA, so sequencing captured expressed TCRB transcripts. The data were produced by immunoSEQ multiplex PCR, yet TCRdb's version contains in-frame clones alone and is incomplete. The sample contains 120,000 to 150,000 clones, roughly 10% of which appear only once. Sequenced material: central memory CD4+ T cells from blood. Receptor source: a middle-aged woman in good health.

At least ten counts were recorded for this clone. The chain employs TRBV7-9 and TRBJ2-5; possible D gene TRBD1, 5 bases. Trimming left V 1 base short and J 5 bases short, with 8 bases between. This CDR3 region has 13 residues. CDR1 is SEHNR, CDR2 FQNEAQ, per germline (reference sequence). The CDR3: CASSLVGRETQYF. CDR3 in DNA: TGTGCCAGCAGCTTAGTGGGGCGGGAGACCCAGTACTTC.

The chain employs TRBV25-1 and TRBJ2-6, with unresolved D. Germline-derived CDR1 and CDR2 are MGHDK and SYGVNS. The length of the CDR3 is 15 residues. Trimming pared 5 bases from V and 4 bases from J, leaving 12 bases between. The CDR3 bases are TGTGCCAGCAGTCGTGGAGTTTCCGGGGCCAACGTCCTGACTTTC. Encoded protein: CASSRGVSGANVLTF.

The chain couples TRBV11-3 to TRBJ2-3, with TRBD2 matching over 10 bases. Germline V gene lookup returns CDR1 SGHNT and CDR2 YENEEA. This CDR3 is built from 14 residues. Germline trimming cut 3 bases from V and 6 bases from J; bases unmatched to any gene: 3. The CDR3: CASSFSGGTDTQYF. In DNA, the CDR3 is TGTGCCAGCAGCTTTAGCGGGGGGACGGATACGCAGTATTTT.

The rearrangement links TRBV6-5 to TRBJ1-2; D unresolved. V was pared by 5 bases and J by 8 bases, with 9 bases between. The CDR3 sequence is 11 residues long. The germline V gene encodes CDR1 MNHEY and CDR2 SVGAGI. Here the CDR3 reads CASSPAWGYTF. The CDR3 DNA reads TGTGCCAGCAGTCCCGCGTGGGGCTACACCTTC.

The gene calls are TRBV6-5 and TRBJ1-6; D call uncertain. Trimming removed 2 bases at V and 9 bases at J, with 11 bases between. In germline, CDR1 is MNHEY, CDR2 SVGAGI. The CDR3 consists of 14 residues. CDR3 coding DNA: TGTGCCAGCAGTTACCACACGGAGGGTTCACCCCTCCACTTT. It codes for CASSYHTEGSPLHF.

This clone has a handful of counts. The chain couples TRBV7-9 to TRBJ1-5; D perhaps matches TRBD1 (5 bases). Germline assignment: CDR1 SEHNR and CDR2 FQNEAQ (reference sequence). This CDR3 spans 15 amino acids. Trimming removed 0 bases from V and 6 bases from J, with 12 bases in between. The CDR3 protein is CASSLAGRGSQPQHF. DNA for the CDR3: TGTGCCAGCAGCTTAGCGGGGAGGGGCTCTCAGCCCCAGCATTTT.

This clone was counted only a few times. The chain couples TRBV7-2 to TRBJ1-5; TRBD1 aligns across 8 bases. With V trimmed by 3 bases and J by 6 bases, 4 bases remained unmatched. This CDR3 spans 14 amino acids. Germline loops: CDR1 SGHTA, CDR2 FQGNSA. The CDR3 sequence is CASSLTGVGQPQHF. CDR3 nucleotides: TGTGCCAGCAGCTTGACAGGGGTCGGTCAGCCCCAGCATTTT.

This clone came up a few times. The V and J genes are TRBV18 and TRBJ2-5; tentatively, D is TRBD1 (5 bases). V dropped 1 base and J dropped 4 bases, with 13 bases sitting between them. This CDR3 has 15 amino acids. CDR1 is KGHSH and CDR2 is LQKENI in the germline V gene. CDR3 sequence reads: CASSPQQEATETQYF. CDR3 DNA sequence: TGTGCCAGCTCACCACAACAGGAAGCAACAGAGACCCAGTACTTC.

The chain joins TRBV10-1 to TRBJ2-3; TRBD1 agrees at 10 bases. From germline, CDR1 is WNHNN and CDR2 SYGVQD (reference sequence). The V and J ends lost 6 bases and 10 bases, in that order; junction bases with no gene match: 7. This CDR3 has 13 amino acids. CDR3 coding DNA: TGCGCCAGCAGGGAGGACAGGGGGTATGCGCAGTATTTT. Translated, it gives CASREDRGYAQYF.

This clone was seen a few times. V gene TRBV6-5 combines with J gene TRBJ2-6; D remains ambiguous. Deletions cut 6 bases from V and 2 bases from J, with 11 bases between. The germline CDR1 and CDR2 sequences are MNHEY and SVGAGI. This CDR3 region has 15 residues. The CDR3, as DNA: TGTGCCAGCAGCCTACGTTCCACTGGGGCCAACGTCCTGACTTTC. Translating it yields CASSLRSTGANVLTF.

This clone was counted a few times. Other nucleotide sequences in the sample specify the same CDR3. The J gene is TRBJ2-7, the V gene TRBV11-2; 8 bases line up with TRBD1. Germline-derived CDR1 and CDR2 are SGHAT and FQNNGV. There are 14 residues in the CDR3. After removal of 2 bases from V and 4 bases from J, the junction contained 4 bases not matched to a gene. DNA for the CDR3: TGTGCCAGCAGCTTAAGTCAGGGGGCTTACGAGCAGTACTTC. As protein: CASSLSQGAYEQYF.

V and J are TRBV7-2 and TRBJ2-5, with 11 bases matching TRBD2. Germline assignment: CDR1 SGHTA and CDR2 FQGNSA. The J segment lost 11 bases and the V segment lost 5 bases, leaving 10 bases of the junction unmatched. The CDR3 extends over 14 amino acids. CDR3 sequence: CASSRSIAGGEQYF. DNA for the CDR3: TGTGCCAGCAGCCGATCTATAGCGGGGGGGGAGCAGTACTTC.

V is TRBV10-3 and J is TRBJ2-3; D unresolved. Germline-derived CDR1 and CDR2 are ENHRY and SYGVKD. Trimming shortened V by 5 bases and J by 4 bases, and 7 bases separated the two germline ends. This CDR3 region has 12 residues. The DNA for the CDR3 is TGTGCCATCAGTCGAGAGGCAGATACGCAGTATTTT. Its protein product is CAISREADTQYF.

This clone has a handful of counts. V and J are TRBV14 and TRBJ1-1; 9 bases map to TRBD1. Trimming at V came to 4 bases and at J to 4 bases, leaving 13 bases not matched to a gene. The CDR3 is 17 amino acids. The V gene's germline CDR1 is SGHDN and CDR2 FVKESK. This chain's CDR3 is CASSPGTGTSRVTEAFF. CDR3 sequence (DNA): TGTGCCAGCAGCCCCGGGACAGGGACGTCTCGGGTCACTGAAGCTTTCTTT. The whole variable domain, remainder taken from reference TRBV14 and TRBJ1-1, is EAGVTQFPSHSVIEKGQTVTLRCDPISGHDNLYWYRRVMGKEIKFLLHFVKESKQDESGMPNNRFLAERTGGTYSTLKVQPAELEDSGVYFCASSPGTGTSRVTEAFFGQGTRLTVV.

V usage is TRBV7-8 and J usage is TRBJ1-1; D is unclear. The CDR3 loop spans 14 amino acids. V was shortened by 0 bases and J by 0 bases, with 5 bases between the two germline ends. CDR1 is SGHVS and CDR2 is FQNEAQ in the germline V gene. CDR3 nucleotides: TGTGCCAGCAGCTTAGCGGGCATGAACACTGAAGCTTTCTTT. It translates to CASSLAGMNTEAFF.

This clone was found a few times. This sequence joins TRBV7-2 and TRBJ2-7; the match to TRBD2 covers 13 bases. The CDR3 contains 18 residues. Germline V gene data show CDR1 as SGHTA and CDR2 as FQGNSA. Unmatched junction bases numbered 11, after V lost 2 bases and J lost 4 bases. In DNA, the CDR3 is TGTGCCAGCAGCTTACGACCGGGACTAGCGGGGCGCCCATACGAGCAGTACTTC. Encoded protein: CASSLRPGLAGRPYEQYF.

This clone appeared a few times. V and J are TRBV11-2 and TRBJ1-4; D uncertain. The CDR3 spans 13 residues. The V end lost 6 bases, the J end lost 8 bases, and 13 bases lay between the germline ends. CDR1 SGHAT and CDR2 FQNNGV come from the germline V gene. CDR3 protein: CASRRTGGEKLFF. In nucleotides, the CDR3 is TGTGCCAGCAGGCGCACGGGAGGGGAAAAACTGTTTTTT.

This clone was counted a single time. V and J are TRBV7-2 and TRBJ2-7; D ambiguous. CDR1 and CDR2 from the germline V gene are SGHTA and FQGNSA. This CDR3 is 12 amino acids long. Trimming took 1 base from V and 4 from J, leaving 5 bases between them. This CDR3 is CASSLGEYEQYF. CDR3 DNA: TGTGCCAGCAGCTTAGGAGAGTACGAGCAGTACTTC.

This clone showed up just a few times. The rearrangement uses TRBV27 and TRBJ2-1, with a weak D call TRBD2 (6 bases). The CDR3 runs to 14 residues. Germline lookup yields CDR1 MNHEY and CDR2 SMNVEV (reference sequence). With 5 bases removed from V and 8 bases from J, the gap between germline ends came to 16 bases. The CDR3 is CASSPLSWGDEQFF. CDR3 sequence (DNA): TGTGCCAGCAGTCCCCTATCTTGGGGGGATGAGCAGTTCTTC.

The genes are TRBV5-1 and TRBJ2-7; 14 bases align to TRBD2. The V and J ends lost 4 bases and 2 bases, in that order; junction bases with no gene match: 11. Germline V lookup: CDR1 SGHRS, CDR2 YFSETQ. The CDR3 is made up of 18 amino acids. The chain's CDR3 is CASSLGLAGAEAPYEQYF. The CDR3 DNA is TGCGCCAGCAGCCTGGGACTAGCGGGGGCCGAGGCTCCCTACGAGCAGTACTTC. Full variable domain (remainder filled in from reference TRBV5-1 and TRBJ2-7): KAGVTQTPRYLIKTRGQQVTLSCSPISGHRSVSWYQQTPGQGLQFLFEYFSETQRNKGNFPGRFSGRQFSNSRSEMNVSTLELGDSALYLCASSLGLAGAEAPYEQYFGPGTRLTVT.

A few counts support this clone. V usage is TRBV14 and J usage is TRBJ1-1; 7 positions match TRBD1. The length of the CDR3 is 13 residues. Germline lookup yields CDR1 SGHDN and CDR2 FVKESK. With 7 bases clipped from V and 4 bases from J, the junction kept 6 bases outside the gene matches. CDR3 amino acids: CASNIQGPTEAFF. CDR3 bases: TGTGCCAGCAACATACAGGGGCCCACTGAAGCTTTCTTT. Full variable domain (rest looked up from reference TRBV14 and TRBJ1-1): EAGVTQFPSHSVIEKGQTVTLRCDPISGHDNLYWYRRVMGKEIKFLLHFVKESKQDESGMPNNRFLAERTGGTYSTLKVQPAELEDSGVYFCASNIQGPTEAFFGQGTRLTVV.